This T cell receptor beta chain was sequenced for a study of technical replicates of blood from a handful of donors. Repertoires were generated with immunoSEQ multiplex PCR, while TCRdb's copy carries only in-frame clones and drops some. This table has roughly 80,000 clones, 85% to 95% appearing once. Looked up from germline, CDR1 is MDHEN and CDR2 is SYDVKM. The V and J ends lost 6 bases and 4 bases, in that order; junction bases with no gene match: 3. The CDR3 has 12 amino acids. The rearrangement joins TRBV28 to TRBJ2-7, with TRBD2 matching 7 bases. The sample consisted of T cells isolated from PBMCs. The TCR originated in a human donor in good health. The CDR3 DNA reads as TGTGCCAGCAGAGGACTAGGGTACGAGCAGTACTTC. Amino acids: CASRGLGYEQYF.